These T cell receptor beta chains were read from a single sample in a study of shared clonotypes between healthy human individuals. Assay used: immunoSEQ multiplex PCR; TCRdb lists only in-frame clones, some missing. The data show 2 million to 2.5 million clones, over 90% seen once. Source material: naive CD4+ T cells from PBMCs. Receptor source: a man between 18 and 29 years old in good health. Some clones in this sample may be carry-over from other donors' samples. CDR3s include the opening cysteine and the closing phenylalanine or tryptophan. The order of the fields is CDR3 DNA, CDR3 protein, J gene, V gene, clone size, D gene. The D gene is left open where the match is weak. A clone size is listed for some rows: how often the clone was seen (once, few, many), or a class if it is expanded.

CDR3nt: TGCGCCAGCACCGATGGGGGGAAGGGCTATGGCTACACCTTC
CDR3aa: CASTDGGKGYGYTF
j_gene: TRBJ1-2
v_gene: TRBV10-2
abundance: NA
d_gene: NA

CDR3nt: TGTGCCAGCAGTCGGGGGTCACTCGAGCAGTACTTC
CDR3aa: CASSRGSLEQYF
j_gene: TRBJ2-7
v_gene: TRBV28
abundance: once
d_gene: NA

CDR3nt: TGCAGCGTTGTCACTAGAACCCCCTCCTCCTACAATGAGCAGTTCTTC
CDR3aa: CSVVTRTPSSYNEQFF
j_gene: TRBJ2-1
v_gene: TRBV29-1
abundance: NA
d_gene: NA

CDR3nt: TGCGCCAGCAGCTTGGTAATGAACACTGAAGCTTTCTTT
CDR3aa: CASSLVMNTEAFF
j_gene: TRBJ1-1
v_gene: TRBV5-1
abundance: NA
d_gene: NA

CDR3nt: TGTGCCAGCAGTTATGACTACGAGCAGTACTTC
CDR3aa: CASSYDYEQYF
j_gene: TRBJ2-7
v_gene: TRBV28
abundance: NA
d_gene: NA

CDR3nt: TGTGCCAGCAGTTTACCCGGGACAGGCCTATACGAGCAGTACTTC
CDR3aa: CASSLPGTGLYEQYF
j_gene: TRBJ2-7
v_gene: TRBV28
abundance: NA
d_gene: TRBD1

CDR3nt: TGTGCCAGCAGCTTGGGCGGCGGCACTGAAGCTTTCTTT
CDR3aa: CASSLGGGTEAFF
j_gene: TRBJ1-1
v_gene: TRBV5-4
abundance: NA
d_gene: NA

CDR3nt: TGTGCCAGCAGAGTTGGACAGGGGAACACCGGGGAGCTGTTTTTT
CDR3aa: CASRVGQGNTGELFF
j_gene: TRBJ2-2
v_gene: TRBV6-1
abundance: NA
d_gene: TRBD1

CDR3nt: TGTGCCAGCACCCCCGACCCCGGGCCTCCTCGGGGAAAACTGTTTTTT
CDR3aa: CASTPDPGPPRGKLFF
j_gene: TRBJ1-4
v_gene: TRBV27
abundance: NA
d_gene: NA

CDR3nt: TGTGCCAGCAGTTACACGTACCAAGAAGGGGAGCAGTACTTC
CDR3aa: CASSYTYQEGEQYF
j_gene: TRBJ2-7
v_gene: TRBV6-5
abundance: NA
d_gene: NA

CDR3nt: TGTGCCAGCAGCTCGCCCCCAGATACGCAGTATTTT
CDR3aa: CASSSPPDTQYF
j_gene: TRBJ2-3
v_gene: TRBV5-5
abundance: NA
d_gene: NA

CDR3nt: TGTGCCAGCAGAGGGGGAGGAGCGCGAGAGACCCAGTACTTC
CDR3aa: CASRGGGARETQYF
j_gene: TRBJ2-5
v_gene: TRBV28
abundance: once
d_gene: NA

CDR3nt: TGCGCCAGCAGTCCCGGACAGGGGGCATCTGATACGCAGTATTTT
CDR3aa: CASSPGQGASDTQYF
j_gene: TRBJ2-3
v_gene: TRBV4-3
abundance: once
d_gene: TRBD1

CDR3nt: TGTGCCAGCAGTGATCCGGGACAGGGGGTCTACGAGCAGTACTTC
CDR3aa: CASSDPGQGVYEQYF
j_gene: TRBJ2-7
v_gene: TRBV6-1
abundance: NA
d_gene: TRBD1

CDR3nt: TGTGCCTGGAGTCGGCGGGCATCAAATTCACCCCTCCACTTT
CDR3aa: CAWSRRASNSPLHF
j_gene: TRBJ1-6
v_gene: TRBV30
abundance: NA
d_gene: NA

CDR3nt: TGTGCCAGCAGCCGGGGGTTCGGGGACTCTGGAAACACCATATATTTT
CDR3aa: CASSRGFGDSGNTIYF
j_gene: TRBJ1-3
v_gene: TRBV7-9
abundance: NA
d_gene: NA

CDR3nt: TGCGCCAGCAGCTTGGCCCCGGGTCAGGGTCAGCCCCAGCATTTT
CDR3aa: CASSLAPGQGQPQHF
j_gene: TRBJ1-5
v_gene: TRBV5-1
abundance: once
d_gene: NA

CDR3nt: TGTGCCAGCAGGCCCCAAGACTCTTTCCGCTACTATGGCTACACCTTC
CDR3aa: CASRPQDSFRYYGYTF
j_gene: TRBJ1-2
v_gene: TRBV28
abundance: NA
d_gene: NA

CDR3nt: TGCGCCAGCAGCCAGGGGGGACTCCCTGAAAAACTGTTTTTT
CDR3aa: CASSQGGLPEKLFF
j_gene: TRBJ1-4
v_gene: TRBV4-3
abundance: NA
d_gene: NA

CDR3nt: TGTGCCAGCAGCTTAGCGGGGCTCTCTGGGGCCAACGTCCTGACTTTC
CDR3aa: CASSLAGLSGANVLTF
j_gene: TRBJ2-6
v_gene: TRBV9
abundance: NA
d_gene: TRBD2

CDR3nt: TGTGCCAGCAGTTTCCCTGAGAGCGGGACGTACGAGCAGTACTTC
CDR3aa: CASSFPESGTYEQYF
j_gene: TRBJ2-7
v_gene: TRBV28
abundance: NA
d_gene: TRBD2

CDR3nt: TGTGCCAGCAGCTCCGGTCCTAGCCGAGAGACCCAGTACTTC
CDR3aa: CASSSGPSRETQYF
j_gene: TRBJ2-5
v_gene: TRBV7-3
abundance: NA
d_gene: NA

CDR3nt: TGCGCCAGCAGCTACGTCCCTGGGGCCGCTATGGGCTACACCTTC
CDR3aa: CASSYVPGAAMGYTF
j_gene: TRBJ1-2
v_gene: TRBV5-1
abundance: NA
d_gene: NA

CDR3nt: TGTGCCAGCAGCTTAGACCAGGGGATCTTGGAGACCCAGTACTTC
CDR3aa: CASSLDQGILETQYF
j_gene: TRBJ2-5
v_gene: TRBV7-8
abundance: NA
d_gene: NA

CDR3nt: TGCGCCAGCAGACTGAGGGGCGACAATGAAAAACTGTTTTTT
CDR3aa: CASRLRGDNEKLFF
j_gene: TRBJ1-4
v_gene: TRBV5-1
abundance: NA
d_gene: NA

CDR3nt: TGTGCCAGCAGCGTAGTGGGCCACTTCCAAGAGACCCAGTACTTC
CDR3aa: CASSVVGHFQETQYF
j_gene: TRBJ2-5
v_gene: TRBV9
abundance: NA
d_gene: NA

CDR3nt: TGTGCCAGTAGGGATTTAGCGGGAACCTACGAGCAGTACTTC
CDR3aa: CASRDLAGTYEQYF
j_gene: TRBJ2-7
v_gene: TRBV7-8
abundance: once
d_gene: TRBD2

CDR3nt: TGTGCCAGCAGCGGCGGACTAGTTCTGGGTCCCGGGGAGCTGTTTTTT
CDR3aa: CASSGGLVLGPGELFF
j_gene: TRBJ2-2
v_gene: TRBV5-4
abundance: NA
d_gene: TRBD2

CDR3nt: TGTGCCAGCAGCTTAACCCCGGGACTAGCGGGAGAGGCCTACGAGCAGTACTTC
CDR3aa: CASSLTPGLAGEAYEQYF
j_gene: TRBJ2-7
v_gene: TRBV7-3
abundance: NA
d_gene: TRBD2

CDR3nt: TGTGCCAGCAGTTTCCCGGGGTTACCTATTGGCTACACCTTC
CDR3aa: CASSFPGLPIGYTF
j_gene: TRBJ1-2
v_gene: TRBV28
abundance: NA
d_gene: NA

CDR3nt: TGTGCCAGCATTCCCGGGGGCGCCGGAGAGACCCAGTACTTC
CDR3aa: CASIPGGAGETQYF
j_gene: TRBJ2-5
v_gene: TRBV28
abundance: NA
d_gene: NA

CDR3nt: TGTGCCAGCAGCATCCTCGGGGGGAACTCCTACAATGAGCAGTTCTTC
CDR3aa: CASSILGGNSYNEQFF
j_gene: TRBJ2-1
v_gene: TRBV9
abundance: NA
d_gene: TRBD2

CDR3nt: TGTGCCAGCAGCCTTAACAGGGGCAATCAGCCCCAGCATTTT
CDR3aa: CASSLNRGNQPQHF
j_gene: TRBJ1-5
v_gene: TRBV7-2
abundance: NA
d_gene: NA

CDR3nt: TGTGCCAGCAGCTATAGCGGCACGGCAGATACGCAGTATTTT
CDR3aa: CASSYSGTADTQYF
j_gene: TRBJ2-3
v_gene: TRBV7-9
abundance: NA
d_gene: NA

CDR3nt: TGTGCCAGCAGCCGCGCGCCGGGACAGGGGATCTACGAGCAGTACTTC
CDR3aa: CASSRAPGQGIYEQYF
j_gene: TRBJ2-7
v_gene: TRBV11-1
abundance: NA
d_gene: TRBD1

CDR3nt: TGTGCCAGCAGCCAACCTGGGACAGGATACAATGAGCAGTTCTTC
CDR3aa: CASSQPGTGYNEQFF
j_gene: TRBJ2-1
v_gene: TRBV14
abundance: NA
d_gene: TRBD1

CDR3nt: TGTGCCAGCAGCTTGGAGGGTGGCCGCACCGGGGAGCTGTTTTTT
CDR3aa: CASSLEGGRTGELFF
j_gene: TRBJ2-2
v_gene: TRBV11-3
abundance: NA
d_gene: NA

CDR3nt: TGTGCCAGCAGCCTACGGTTGGCAGACCCTGGGAATGAGCAGTTCTTC
CDR3aa: CASSLRLADPGNEQFF
j_gene: TRBJ2-1
v_gene: TRBV11-2
abundance: NA
d_gene: NA

CDR3nt: TGTGCCAGCAGCACCCTGGATACGCAGTATTTT
CDR3aa: CASSTLDTQYF
j_gene: TRBJ2-3
v_gene: TRBV27
abundance: NA
d_gene: NA

CDR3nt: TGTGCCAGTAGTATCTCTAAAAGGCGGGGGGACAGGGACGGCTACACCTTC
CDR3aa: CASSISKRRGDRDGYTF
j_gene: TRBJ1-2
v_gene: TRBV19
abundance: NA
d_gene: TRBD1

CDR3nt: TGTGCCAGCAGTGCGCCGGGACAGGAGCTTTTCACCTTC
CDR3aa: CASSAPGQELFTF
j_gene: TRBJ1-2
v_gene: TRBV6-1
abundance: NA
d_gene: TRBD1

CDR3nt: TGTGCCAGCACTATAGGACAGCAAACTGAAGCTTTCTTT
CDR3aa: CASTIGQQTEAFF
j_gene: TRBJ1-1
v_gene: TRBV6-1
abundance: NA
d_gene: NA

CDR3nt: TGTGCCAGCAGTCAGAACGCTCACTATGGCTACACCTTC
CDR3aa: CASSQNAHYGYTF
j_gene: TRBJ1-2
v_gene: TRBV27
abundance: NA
d_gene: NA

CDR3nt: TGTGCCAGCAGCCGAACCAACGGACTAGCGGGAGCGGTGCAGTACTTC
CDR3aa: CASSRTNGLAGAVQYF
j_gene: TRBJ2-7
v_gene: TRBV11-1
abundance: NA
d_gene: TRBD2

CDR3nt: TGTGCCTGGAGTGTACAGGGGATGGGGTACTTC
CDR3aa: CAWSVQGMGYF
j_gene: TRBJ2-7
v_gene: TRBV30
abundance: NA
d_gene: TRBD1

CDR3nt: TGTGCCAGCAGCTTAACTAGCGGGGGGATTGGGGAGCAGTTCTTC
CDR3aa: CASSLTSGGIGEQFF
j_gene: TRBJ2-1
v_gene: TRBV7-2
abundance: NA
d_gene: TRBD2

CDR3nt: TGTGCCAGCAGCTTGCAGGGCGGTGGGGTACAATTTCAGCCCCAGCATTTT
CDR3aa: CASSLQGGGVQFQPQHF
j_gene: TRBJ1-5
v_gene: TRBV5-5
abundance: NA
d_gene: NA

CDR3nt: TGTGCCAGCAGTTTTTCCAAGCCGGGACTAGCGGGATTTGCTTCCGGCGAGCAGTACTTC
CDR3aa: CASSFSKPGLAGFASGEQYF
j_gene: TRBJ2-7
v_gene: TRBV28
abundance: NA
d_gene: TRBD2